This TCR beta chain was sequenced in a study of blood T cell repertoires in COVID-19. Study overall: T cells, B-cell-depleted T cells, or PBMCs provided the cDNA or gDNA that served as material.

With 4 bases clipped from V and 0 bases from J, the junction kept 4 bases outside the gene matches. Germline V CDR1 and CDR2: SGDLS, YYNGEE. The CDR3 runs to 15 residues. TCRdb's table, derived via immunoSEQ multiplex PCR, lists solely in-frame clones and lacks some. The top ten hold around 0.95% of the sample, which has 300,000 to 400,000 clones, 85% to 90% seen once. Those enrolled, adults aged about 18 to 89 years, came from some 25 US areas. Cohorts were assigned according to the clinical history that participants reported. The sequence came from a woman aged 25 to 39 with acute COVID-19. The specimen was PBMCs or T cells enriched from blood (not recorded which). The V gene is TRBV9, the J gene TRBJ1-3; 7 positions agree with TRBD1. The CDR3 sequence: CASSLGDSSGNTIYF. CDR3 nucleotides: TGTGCCAGCAGCCTTGGGGACAGCTCTGGAAACACCATATATTTT.